One and the same sample provided the 18 T cell receptor beta chains below, sequenced in a study of cytotoxic CD8 clonotypes in ibrutinib-treated CLL. Produced via immunoSEQ multiplex PCR; TCRdb's table is partial and in-frame only. The data show nearly 50,000 clones, roughly three fifths seen once. The sample was PBMCs, taken after 24 months of ibrutinib treatment. All receptors derive from a human donor with chronic lymphocytic leukemia.

This chain uses TRBV2 with TRBJ2-5; D may be TRBD1 or TRBD2 (5 bases each). This CDR3 has 14 amino acids. Germline loops: CDR1 SNHLY, CDR2 FYNNEI. V was trimmed by 6 bases and J by 5 bases, leaving 16 bases between them. CDR3 in DNA: TGTGCCAGCAGCGGACAAACCGGCGGGGAGACCCAGTACTTC. Its translation: CASSGQTGGETQYF.

This clone was detected ten times or more. The V gene is TRBV5-1, the J gene TRBJ2-1; D gene uncertain. The CDR3 loop spans 14 amino acids. CDR1 and CDR2 from the germline V gene are SGHRS and YFSETQ. The V end lost 6 bases, the J end lost 8 bases, and 18 bases lay between the germline ends. The CDR3 sequence: CASNTDLGRDEQFF. The DNA for the CDR3 is TGCGCCAGCAACACCGATCTGGGAAGGGATGAGCAGTTCTTC.

This clone was picked up one time. Here the CDR3 DNA reads TGTGCCAGCAGCCGGACAGGGCCCCTCTACGAGCAGTACTTC. Translated: CASSRTGPLYEQYF. The gene calls are TRBV13 and TRBJ2-7; TRBD1 matches at 8 bases. The germline V gene has CDR1 PRHDT and CDR2 FYEKMQ (reference sequence). This CDR3 spans 14 amino acids. V was clipped by 5 bases and J by 3 bases; unmatched bases: 6.

The gene calls are TRBV5-6 and TRBJ1-2; TRBD1 might be the D (5 bases). This CDR3 comprises 11 residues. CDR1 is SGHDT, CDR2 YYEEEE, per germline. V was cut by 7 bases and J by 2 bases, with 6 bases left in between. The CDR3 DNA sequence: TGTGCCAGCCAGGGAAACTATGGCTACACCTTC. Encoded protein: CASQGNYGYTF.

The rearrangement joins TRBV19 to TRBJ1-1, with D tentatively TRBD1 (5 bases). The CDR3 covers 12 residues. The ends were cut back, 9 bases at V and 6 bases at J, with 14 bases in the middle. Germline V gives CDR1 LNHDA, CDR2 SQIVND (reference sequence). The CDR3 region has the DNA TGTGCCAGCGGGGGACTTTACGCTGAAGCTTTCTTT. Its translation: CASGGLYAEAFF. The full variable domain, its missing parts supplied by reference TRBV19 and TRBJ1-1, is DGGITQSPKYLFRKEGQNVTLSCEQNLNHDAMYWYRQDPGQGLRLIYYSQIVNDFQKGDIAEGYSVSREKKESFPLTVTSAQKNPTAFYLCASGGLYAEAFFGQGTRLTVV.

The chain is built from TRBV7-8 and TRBJ1-4; D is perhaps TRBD1 (5 bases). This CDR3 comprises 13 residues. From germline, CDR1 is SGHVS and CDR2 FQNEAQ. The V end lost 1 base, the J end lost 7 bases, and 7 bases lay between the germline ends. CDR3 in amino acids: CASSLGGGEKLFF. The DNA for the CDR3 is TGTGCCAGCAGCTTAGGGGGGGGTGAAAAACTGTTTTTT.

The CDR3 sequence is CASSLEGQGSYGYTF. CDR3 nucleotide sequence: TGCGCCAGCAGCTTGGAGGGACAGGGTTCCTATGGCTACACCTTC. The chain joins TRBV5-1 to TRBJ1-2, with TRBD1 matching over 9 bases. The CDR3 is made up of 15 amino acids. The germline gives CDR1 SGHRS, CDR2 YFSETQ. The junction had 4 bases not matched to a gene; V was cut back by 0 bases and J by 4 bases.

CDR3 amino acids: CASSHVEALNPDTQYF. CDR3 nucleotides: TGTGCCAGCAGCCACGTAGAGGCCCTCAACCCAGATACGCAGTATTTT. The chain uses TRBV7-9 and TRBJ2-3; D gene uncertain. Between the trimmed V and J ends, which lost 5 bases and 4 bases, there was a span of 19 bases. The CDR3 is 16 amino acids. Germline V gene sequence: CDR1 SEHNR, CDR2 FQNEAQ (reference sequence).

There are a few counts of this clone. V is TRBV6-1 and J is TRBJ1-5; D is ambiguous. CDR1 and CDR2 (germline): MNHNS, SASEGT. CDR3 size: 14 residues. Trimming stripped 0 bases from V and 3 bases from J, with 6 bases between. CDR3 nucleotides: TGTGCCAGCAGTGAAGCGTTACCCAATCAGCCCCAGCATTTT. Encoded protein: CASSEALPNQPQHF.

This chain joins TRBV5-1 and TRBJ1-6; a weak D match, TRBD1 (5 bases). Germline-derived CDR1 and CDR2 are SGHRS and YFSETQ. V lost 1 base and J 7 bases, leaving 9 bases between the germline ends. The CDR3 is made up of 14 amino acids. DNA of the CDR3: TGCGCCAGCAGCTTGCAGGAGGGGAATTCACCCCTCCACTTT. Translation: CASSLQEGNSPLHF.

J is TRBJ2-1 and V is TRBV4-1, with TRBD2 matching over 13 bases. V lost 0 bases to trimming and J lost 1 base; unmatched junction nucleotides: 6. Germline V gene data show CDR1 as MGHRA and CDR2 as YSYEKL. This CDR3 is 19 amino acids long. The CDR3 DNA follows: TGCGCCAGCAGCCAAGACACTAGCGGGGGGGGCTTATCCTACAATGAGCAGTTCTTC. As protein: CASSQDTSGGGLSYNEQFF.

The V and J genes are TRBV2 and TRBJ1-1, with a possible D match to TRBD1 (6 bases). V lost 5 bases, J lost 5 bases, and 15 bases lay in between. This CDR3 comprises 14 residues. Germline loops: CDR1 SNHLY, CDR2 FYNNEI. As DNA, the CDR3 is TGTGCCAGCAGTCTGTCTAGGGGGGATACTGAAGCTTTCTTT. Residues: CASSLSRGDTEAFF.

The J gene is TRBJ1-4, the V gene TRBV6-5, with 9 bases aligning to TRBD1. The CDR3 loop spans 15 amino acids. The V and J ends lost 6 bases and 5 bases, in that order; junction bases with no gene match: 7. Germline V gene lookup returns CDR1 MNHEY and CDR2 SVGAGI. The CDR3 reads CASSPQGTGNEKLFF. For the CDR3, the DNA is TGTGCCAGCAGCCCTCAGGGGACAGGGAATGAAAAACTGTTTTTT.

The chain has TRBV27 and TRBJ1-2, with a possible D match to TRBD1 (6 bases). Trimming left V 1 base short and J 8 bases short, with 17 bases between. Germline CDR1 reads MNHEY; CDR2 reads SMNVEV (reference sequence). There are 15 residues in the CDR3. The DNA of the CDR3 is TGTGCCAGCAGTTTATTCCGGGGGCCCGCTGGGGGCTACACCTTC. Its translation: CASSLFRGPAGGYTF.

The CDR3 bases are TGCAGCGTCTGCAGGGGGAATTTGAACACTGAAGCTTTCTTT. Amino acids: CSVCRGNLNTEAFF. The rearrangement links TRBV29-1 to TRBJ1-1, with TRBD1 identical over 7 bases. The germline V gene has CDR1 SQVTM and CDR2 ANQGSEA. CDR3 length equals 14 residues. J gave up 0 bases and V 6 bases, and 7 bases lay outside the gene matches.

J is TRBJ1-3 and V is TRBV14; D gene uncertain. V shed 2 bases and J shed 0 bases, with 8 bases lying between them. The CDR3 is made up of 15 amino acids. Germline V gene lookup returns CDR1 SGHDN and CDR2 FVKESK. In DNA, the CDR3 is TGTGCCAGCAGCCAAAAACAAGACTCTGGAAACACCATATATTTT. It is translated as CASSQKQDSGNTIYF.

V is TRBV5-1 and J is TRBJ2-2; no clear D. V was clipped by 2 bases and J by 2 bases, with 4 bases between them. There are 13 residues in the CDR3. Looked up from germline, CDR1 is SGHRS and CDR2 is YFSETQ. CDR3 nucleotides: TGCGCCAGCAGCTTTGACAACACCGGGGAGCTGTTTTTT. Its translation is CASSFDNTGELFF.

The chain combines TRBV11-2 with TRBJ2-5; the D is unclear. Per the germline V gene, CDR1 is SGHAT and CDR2 is FQNNGV. Trimming cost V 5 bases and J 1 base, with 8 bases left between them. CDR3 size: 13 residues. The CDR3 DNA follows: TGTGCCAGCAGCGGACGCCTCCAAGAGACCCAGTACTTC. Protein product: CASSGRLQETQYF.